This TCR beta chain was recorded in a study of cytomegalovirus exposure and HLA in healthy donors (dated by TCRdb to about 2017). Regarding the research as a whole: In an earlier analysis of 587 of the donors, 276 Gb of sequence data and 90 million to 120 million unique TCR beta sequences from roughly 180 million T cells were reported. An early release that covered 640 HLA-typed donors contained about 300 gigabases of sequencing data and approximately 85 million unique TCR sequences. Of the roughly 410 genotyped donors, over 80% were placed in the genetic ancestry cluster associated with self-reported Caucasian donors. The study aimed to test whether signatures of past pathogen exposure could be identified by cataloging public T cell receptors. Using immunosequencing, the study profiled T cell repertoires from some 670 subjects and related those repertoires to cytomegalovirus serostatus. A separate validation cohort of 100 to 150 different subjects was used in addition to the approximately 700-subject first cohort. To predict cytomegalovirus infection status, the study brought together high-throughput TCR immunosequencing, statistical association of individual TCRs with disease status, and machine learning. In a later analysis, previously published TCR beta repertoires from about 640 donors were re-analyzed and high-resolution HLA genotyping was added so that TCR occurrence patterns could be studied. Rather than drawing on any new phenotypic data, the later analysis identified candidate immune exposures from TCR beta sequences and the way those sequences occurred across donors. In an earlier analysis of around 540 of the donors, high-throughput TCR beta sequencing was used to judge whether each TCR beta V gene segment behaved as functional or pseudogenic. Donor age, sex, ethnicity and CMV serostatus were compiled alongside the repertoire data. A later genetic analysis took genome-wide SNP genotypes for about 65% of the 666 donors and used that subset as a discovery cohort. All discovery cohort repertoires had been generated on a single sequencing platform. Class I and class II HLA loci were covered by the typing at four-digit resolution. Typing coverage differed by locus: A, B, C, DRB1 and DQB1 were typed in roughly 629-630 donors, DQA1 in 522, DPA1 in 606, and DPB1 in approximately 450. Five DR-DQ haplotypes were handled as single units for association and clustering because linkage in the cohort was strong. On average, around 240,000 unique TCR beta nucleotide sequences were sequenced per donor among about 400 genotyped donors of the cohort, with 15% to 20% of those sequences being non-productive. Here is what the overall study found, with its caveats: Because counts were too low, more than 15 rarely observed V segments, including chromosome 9 orphons, were excluded from the earlier analysis of several hundred of the donors. A cluster of highly shared sequence variants was judged likely to be a technical artifact of the sequencing pipeline. A few of the identified cytomegalovirus-associated TCR beta chains were confirmed in vitro to be specific for cytomegalovirus antigens. In both the original and validation cohorts, the classifier was reported to diagnose cytomegalovirus status with high specificity and sensitivity. At a false discovery rate of 0.05, a later analysis linked under 20,000 TCR beta sequences to specific HLA alleles. Because HLA typing was missing for some donors at each locus, association tests included only the typed subset. Presence/absence analyses assumed roughly uniform sequencing depth across donors, an assumption that may not hold. Most TCR sequences were seen in very few donors, while some public TCRs were found in many individuals. A later genetic analysis reported fewer N-insertions in productive TCRs among donors in an Asian-associated ancestry cluster than the approximately 670-donor mean. Correlated functional status among segregating V segments might reflect linkage disequilibrium, but an unknown experimental factor could not be ruled out. In the study, around 150 TCR beta chains were listed as associated with cytomegalovirus. Some IMGT-functional V segments, including TRBV6-2 and TRBV6-3, could not be told apart with the 87-base-pair reads, so those segments were excluded. A later analysis found that HLA-associated TCR beta chains were more clonally expanded and had lower generation probabilities than equally common non-associated chains. A further reported finding was that TCR beta sequences accurately predicted the HLA-A and HLA-B alleles for most subjects in the first cohort. In a later analysis, most CMV-associated TCR beta chains were found to appear HLA-restricted, with HLA associations seemingly driven largely by CMV exposure. The authors suggested that the approach could potentially be generalized to other disease states and immunological phenotypes. In a later genetic analysis, a missense DCLRE1C variant was associated with V-gene and J-gene trimming of TCR beta chains, and the association was replicated in an independent cohort. In this cohort, only TCR beta chains were sequenced, and detectable features were limited by the absence of alpha or paired-chain data. CMV serostatus was the only immune exposure information available for the cohort. Strong co-occurrence of HLA alleles, especially DR and DQ, made assigning TCR associations to individual alleles difficult. In a later analysis, the rate of TCR association differed among HLA loci, with DRB1 alleles having the most associated TCRs and HLA-C alleles having the fewest. An earlier analysis of around 600 of the donors showed that most TCR beta V segments appeared in productive rearrangements either about 90% or about 30% of the time, which broadly matched IMGT annotations. In a later analysis, several top co-occurrence clusters were reported to appear linked to parvovirus B19, influenza, CMV and Epstein-Barr virus.

The cohort was made up of around 720 healthy bone marrow donors. At the time of sampling, all cohort members were nominally healthy, though unrecorded immune exposures were likely present. The donor was CMV seronegative and was included in the group of about 400 seronegative cohort members. A peripheral blood sample was provided by each donor, and peripheral blood mononuclear cells were used for TCR beta sequencing. The Qiagen DNeasy Blood Extraction Kit was used to extract genomic DNA from the blood cell samples. About this clone: Its antigen target is currently unknown. The input lacks base qualities; no much larger clone sits a single base away.

Taken from cysteine to phenylalanine, the CDR3 has 15 residues. Only the CDR3 DNA is retained, 45 bases long and in frame from the first base. The junction shows trimming of 5 bases on V and 4 bases on J, and the gene matches do not reach 9 bases of it. The germline V gene (reference sequence) sets CDR1 to SEHNR and CDR2 to FQNEAQ. The library was produced with the immunoSEQ multiplex PCR assay. For the multiplex PCR, a mixture combining 60 forward primers for TCR Vbeta segments and 13 reverse primers for TCR Jbeta segments was used. The CDR3 region of rearranged TCR beta genes was amplified from genomic DNA with a multiplex PCR assay. Amplified TCR beta libraries were sequenced as 87-base-pair reads on the Illumina HiSeq System. The authors' pipeline ran thus. Across the 670 or so repertoires, a later analysis counted 75 million to 90 million unique TCR beta chains, 8.5 million to 12 million of which were shared by at least two donors. To remove PCR and sequencing errors, raw reads were error-corrected and collapsed into unique sequences using a nearest-neighbor algorithm that merged closely related sequences. To assign V, D and J gene segments, CDR3 sequences were aligned to IMGT reference sequences. For a sequence to be retained, a match of at least six nucleotides was required to both a V gene segment and a J gene segment. A rearrangement counted as productive if the CDR3 had no stop codons and remained in frame with V and J, and every other rearrangement counted as non-productive. CDR3 was defined by IMGT convention, running from the second conserved V-encoded cysteine to the conserved J-encoded phenylalanine. The earlier analysis of about 590 of the donors excluded sequences that lacked an unambiguous match to a single V gene segment. In an earlier analysis of 500 to 750 of the donors, V segments were called functional above 56.7% productive rearrangements and were called segregating when the between-donor standard deviation exceeded 5%. A statistical classification framework was developed to diagnose cytomegalovirus status using the catalog of TCR beta chain sequences. A later analysis assigned V and J genes by comparing TCR nucleotide sequences with IMGT/GENE-DB human TR gene sequences. A later analysis assigned CDR3 sequences and most-parsimonious VDJ recombination scenarios with the TCRdist pipeline. A later analysis defined each TCR beta chain by its CDR3 amino acid sequence plus V-gene family, and excluded reads lacking a unique V-gene family. In a later analysis, approximately 640 highly shared, low-generation-probability nucleotide sequences were removed to address suspected cross-contamination and a sequencing artifact. A later analysis calculated a clonal expansion index for each public chain from normalized within-repertoire ranks of inferred template counts. A later analysis computed generation probabilities with a VDJ recombination model fitted to out-of-frame rearrangements, and checked the results against IGoR. Hypergeometric tests were used in a later analysis to score TCR-TCR, TCR-HLA and TCR-CMV co-occurrence, with a repertoire-size bias correction applied to the TCR pairs. A later analysis estimated false discovery rates by permuting HLA or CMV assignments 20 times. In a later analysis, co-occurring TCRs were grouped with DBSCAN, and TCRdist sequence similarity was added when clustering was performed within HLA-allele-positive subsets. For co-occurrence clustering, repertoires with fewer than 30,000 or more than 120,000 public chains were excluded, along with roughly 5 repertoires with anomalous nucleotide sharing. Drawn from immuneACCESS, this table holds only the in-frame rearrangements with V and J called that TCRdb kept. Clones are partly lost; checked studies trace under half to an unresolved V gene and leave the rest unexplained. The V and J calls and the clone size are those of that table, but D and trimming were determined from the DNA. The sample includes roughly 130,000 clones, with around 78% observed a single time. The top ten clones comprise less than 2% of the sample.

Source material: PBMCs. The clonotype originates from a woman aged 50 to 60 in good health and CMV-seronegative. Recombination linked TRBV7-9 to TRBJ1-1, and 8 bases in between align with TRBD1. The nucleotide sequence is given as TGTGCCAGCAGCGTTTCCAGGGGGCGAGGCACTGAAGCTTTCTTT. Its coded protein is CASSVSRGRGTEAFF.